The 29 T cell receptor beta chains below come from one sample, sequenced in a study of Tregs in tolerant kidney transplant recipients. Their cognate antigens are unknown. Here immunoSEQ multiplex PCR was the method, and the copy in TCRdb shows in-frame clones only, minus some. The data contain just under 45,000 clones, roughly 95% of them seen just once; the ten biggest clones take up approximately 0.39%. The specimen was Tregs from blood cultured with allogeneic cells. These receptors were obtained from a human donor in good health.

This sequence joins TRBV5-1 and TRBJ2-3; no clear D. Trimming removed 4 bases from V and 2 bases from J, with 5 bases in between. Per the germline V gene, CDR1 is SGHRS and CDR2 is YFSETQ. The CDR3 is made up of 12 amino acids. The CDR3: CASSLYTDTQYF. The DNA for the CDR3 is TGCGCCAGCAGCCTCTACACAGATACGCAGTATTTT.

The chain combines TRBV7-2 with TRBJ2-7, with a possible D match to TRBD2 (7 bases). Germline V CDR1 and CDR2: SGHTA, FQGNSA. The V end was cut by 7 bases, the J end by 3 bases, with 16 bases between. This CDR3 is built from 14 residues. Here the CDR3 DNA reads TGTGCCAGCACCACTGGCGGGGGCGTCTACGAGCAGTACTTC. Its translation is CASTTGGGVYEQYF.

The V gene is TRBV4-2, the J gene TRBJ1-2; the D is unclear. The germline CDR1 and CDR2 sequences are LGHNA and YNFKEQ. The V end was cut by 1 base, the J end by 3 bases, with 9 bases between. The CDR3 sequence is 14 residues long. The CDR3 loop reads CASSQGPTDYGYTF. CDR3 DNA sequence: TGTGCCAGCAGCCAAGGACCAACGGACTATGGCTACACCTTC.

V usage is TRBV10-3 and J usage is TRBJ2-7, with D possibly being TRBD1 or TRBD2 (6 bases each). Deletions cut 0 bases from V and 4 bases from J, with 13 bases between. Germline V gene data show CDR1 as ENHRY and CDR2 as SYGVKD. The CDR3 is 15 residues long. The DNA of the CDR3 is TGTGCCATCAGTGAGTCGCAAACAGGGAGGTACGAGCAGTACTTC. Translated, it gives CAISESQTGRYEQYF.

The CDR3 DNA is TGTGCCAGCAGTCCCGGGTTTGCAACTAATGAAAAACTGTTTTTT. It codes for CASSPGFATNEKLFF. V is TRBV6-1 and J is TRBJ1-4; no clear D. The germline V gene has CDR1 MNHNS and CDR2 SASEGT. The germline V and J ends were trimmed by 5 bases and 0 bases, with 10 bases remaining between them. The CDR3 totals 15 residues.

Written as DNA, the CDR3 is TGTGCCTGGAGCGAACTAGCGGGAGTGGATAATGAGCAGTTCTTC. It yields the protein CAWSELAGVDNEQFF. The rearrangement joins TRBV30 to TRBJ2-1; 11 positions agree with TRBD2. Germline CDR1 and CDR2: GTSNPN and SVGIG (reference sequence). The CDR3 length is 15 residues. The ends lost 3 bases at V and 7 bases at J; junction bases unmatched: 8.

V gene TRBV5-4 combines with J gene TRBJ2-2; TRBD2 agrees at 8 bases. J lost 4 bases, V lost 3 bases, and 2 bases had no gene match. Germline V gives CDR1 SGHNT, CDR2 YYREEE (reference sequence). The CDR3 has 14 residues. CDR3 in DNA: TGTGCCAGCAGCTCCGGGACTAGCACCGGGGAGCTGTTTTTT. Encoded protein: CASSSGTSTGELFF.

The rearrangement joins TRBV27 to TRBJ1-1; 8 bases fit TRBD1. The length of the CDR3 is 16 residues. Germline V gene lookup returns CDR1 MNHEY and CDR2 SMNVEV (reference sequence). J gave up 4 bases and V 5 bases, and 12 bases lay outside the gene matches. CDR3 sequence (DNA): TGTGCCAGCAGTCGGGGACAGGATTCTTGGGGCACTGAAGCTTTCTTT. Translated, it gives CASSRGQDSWGTEAFF.

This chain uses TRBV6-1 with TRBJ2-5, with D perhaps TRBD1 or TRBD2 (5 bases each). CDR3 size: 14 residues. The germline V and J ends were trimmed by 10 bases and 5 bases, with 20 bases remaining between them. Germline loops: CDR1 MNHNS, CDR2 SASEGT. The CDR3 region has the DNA TGTGCCACTAACCGGGGCTCATGGGGGGAGACCCAGTACTTC. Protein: CATNRGSWGETQYF.

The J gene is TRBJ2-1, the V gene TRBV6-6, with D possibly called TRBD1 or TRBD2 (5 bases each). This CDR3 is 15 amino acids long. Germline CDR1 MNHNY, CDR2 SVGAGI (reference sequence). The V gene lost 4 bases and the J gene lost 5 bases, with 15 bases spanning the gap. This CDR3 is CASSWPRGGHNEQFF. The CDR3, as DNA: TGTGCCAGCAGTTGGCCCCGGGGCGGCCACAATGAGCAGTTCTTC.

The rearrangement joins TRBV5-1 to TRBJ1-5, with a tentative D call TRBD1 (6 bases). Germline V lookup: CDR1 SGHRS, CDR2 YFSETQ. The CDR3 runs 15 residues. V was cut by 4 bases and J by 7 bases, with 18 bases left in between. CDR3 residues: CASSPGDMRNQPQHF. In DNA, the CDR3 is TGCGCCAGCAGCCCGGGGGACATGAGGAACCAGCCCCAGCATTTT.

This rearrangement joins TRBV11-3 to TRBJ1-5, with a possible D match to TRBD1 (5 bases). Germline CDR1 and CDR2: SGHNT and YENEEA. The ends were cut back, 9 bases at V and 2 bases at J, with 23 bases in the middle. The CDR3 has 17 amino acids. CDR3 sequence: CASGGLKGIMGNQPQHF. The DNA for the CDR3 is TGTGCCAGTGGCGGGCTCAAGGGGATAATGGGCAATCAGCCCCAGCATTTT.

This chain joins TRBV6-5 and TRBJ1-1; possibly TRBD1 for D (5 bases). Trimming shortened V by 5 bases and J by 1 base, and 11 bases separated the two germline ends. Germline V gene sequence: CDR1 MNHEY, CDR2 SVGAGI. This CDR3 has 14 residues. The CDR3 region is CASSPLRGNTEAFF. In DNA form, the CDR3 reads TGTGCCAGCAGTCCCCTGAGGGGGAACACTGAAGCTTTCTTT.

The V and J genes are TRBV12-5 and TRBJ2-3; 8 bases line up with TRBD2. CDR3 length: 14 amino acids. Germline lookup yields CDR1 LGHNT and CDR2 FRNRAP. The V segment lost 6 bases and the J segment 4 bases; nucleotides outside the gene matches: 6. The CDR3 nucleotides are TGTGCTAGTGGCCTCGGGAGGGCAGCAGATACGCAGTATTTT. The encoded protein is CASGLGRAADTQYF.

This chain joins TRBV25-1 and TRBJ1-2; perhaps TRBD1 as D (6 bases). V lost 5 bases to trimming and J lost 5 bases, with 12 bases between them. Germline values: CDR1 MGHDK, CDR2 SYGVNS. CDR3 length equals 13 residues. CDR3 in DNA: TGTGCCAGCAGTTCTACTCAGGGGTATGGCTACACCTTC. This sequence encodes CASSSTQGYGYTF.

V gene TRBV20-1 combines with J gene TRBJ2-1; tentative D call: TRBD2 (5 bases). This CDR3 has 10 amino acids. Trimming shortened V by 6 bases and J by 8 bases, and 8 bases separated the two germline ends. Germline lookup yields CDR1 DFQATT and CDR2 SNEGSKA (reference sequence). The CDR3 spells CSAGDYEQFF. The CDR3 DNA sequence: TGCAGTGCCGGGGATTATGAGCAGTTCTTC.

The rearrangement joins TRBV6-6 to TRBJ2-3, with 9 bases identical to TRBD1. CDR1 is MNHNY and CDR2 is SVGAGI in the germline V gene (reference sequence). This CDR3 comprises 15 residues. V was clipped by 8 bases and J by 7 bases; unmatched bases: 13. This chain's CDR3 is CASEGRTGVRNTQYF. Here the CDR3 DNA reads TGTGCCAGCGAAGGGAGGACAGGGGTAAGGAATACGCAGTATTTT.

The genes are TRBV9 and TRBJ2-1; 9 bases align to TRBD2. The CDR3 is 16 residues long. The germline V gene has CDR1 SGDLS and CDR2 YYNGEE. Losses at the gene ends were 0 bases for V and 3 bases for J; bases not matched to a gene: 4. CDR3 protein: CASSVVGAGGYNEQFF. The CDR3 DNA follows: TGTGCCAGCAGCGTAGTGGGAGCGGGGGGCTACAATGAGCAGTTCTTC.

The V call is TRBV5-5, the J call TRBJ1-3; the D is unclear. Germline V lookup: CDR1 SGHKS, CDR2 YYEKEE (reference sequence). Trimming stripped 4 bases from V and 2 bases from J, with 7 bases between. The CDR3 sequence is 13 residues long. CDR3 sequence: CASSLGAGNTIYF. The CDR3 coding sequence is TGTGCCAGCAGCCTCGGGGCTGGAAACACCATATATTTT.

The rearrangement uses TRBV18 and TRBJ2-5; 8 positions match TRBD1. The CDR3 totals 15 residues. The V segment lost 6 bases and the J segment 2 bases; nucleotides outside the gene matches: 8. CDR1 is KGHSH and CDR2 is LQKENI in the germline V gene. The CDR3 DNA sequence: TGTGCCAGCTCCCCCGGGACAGGATATCAAGAGACCCAGTACTTC. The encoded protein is CASSPGTGYQETQYF.

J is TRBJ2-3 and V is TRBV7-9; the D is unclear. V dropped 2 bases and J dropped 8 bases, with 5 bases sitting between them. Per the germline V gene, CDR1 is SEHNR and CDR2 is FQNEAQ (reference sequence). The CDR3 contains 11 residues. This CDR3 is CASSLWGTQYF. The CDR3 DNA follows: TGTGCCAGCAGCTTATGGGGTACGCAGTATTTT.

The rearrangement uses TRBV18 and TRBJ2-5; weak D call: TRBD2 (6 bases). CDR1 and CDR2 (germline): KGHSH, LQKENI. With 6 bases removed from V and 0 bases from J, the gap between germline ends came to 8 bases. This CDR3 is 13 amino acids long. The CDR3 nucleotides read TGTGCCAGCTCCGGGGGTTACCAAGAGACCCAGTACTTC. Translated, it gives CASSGGYQETQYF.

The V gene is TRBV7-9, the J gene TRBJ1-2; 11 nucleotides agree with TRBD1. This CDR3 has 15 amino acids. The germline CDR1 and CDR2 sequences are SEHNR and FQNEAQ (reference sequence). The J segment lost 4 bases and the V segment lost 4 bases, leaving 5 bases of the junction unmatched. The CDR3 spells CASSSRDRGFYGYTF. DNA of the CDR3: TGTGCCAGCAGCTCAAGGGACAGGGGGTTCTATGGCTACACCTTC.

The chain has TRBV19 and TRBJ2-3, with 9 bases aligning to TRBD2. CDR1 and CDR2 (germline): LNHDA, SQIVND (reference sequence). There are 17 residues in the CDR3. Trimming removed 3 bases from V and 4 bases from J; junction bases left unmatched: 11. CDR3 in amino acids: CASSIVGSGSFADTQYF. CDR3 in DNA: TGTGCCAGTAGTATTGTGGGTAGCGGGAGTTTTGCAGATACGCAGTATTTT.

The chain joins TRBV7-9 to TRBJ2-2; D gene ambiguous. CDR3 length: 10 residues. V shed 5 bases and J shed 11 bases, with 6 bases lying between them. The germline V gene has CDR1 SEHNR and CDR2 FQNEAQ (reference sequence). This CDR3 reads CASSRGELFF. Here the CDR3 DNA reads TGTGCCAGCAGCCGAGGAGAGCTGTTTTTT.

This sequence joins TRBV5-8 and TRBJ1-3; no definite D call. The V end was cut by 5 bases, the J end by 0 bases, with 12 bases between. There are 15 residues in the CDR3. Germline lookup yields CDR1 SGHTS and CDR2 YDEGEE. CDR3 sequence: CASRLTPSSGNTIYF. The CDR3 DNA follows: TGTGCCAGCAGACTGACACCGAGCTCTGGAAACACCATATATTTT.

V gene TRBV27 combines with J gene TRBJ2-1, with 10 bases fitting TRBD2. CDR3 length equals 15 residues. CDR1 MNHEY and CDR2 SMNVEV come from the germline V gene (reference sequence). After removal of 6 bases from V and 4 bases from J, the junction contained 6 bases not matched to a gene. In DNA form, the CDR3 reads TGTGCCAGCAGCCTTAGCGGGAGGCGTTACAATGAGCAGTTCTTC. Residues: CASSLSGRRYNEQFF.

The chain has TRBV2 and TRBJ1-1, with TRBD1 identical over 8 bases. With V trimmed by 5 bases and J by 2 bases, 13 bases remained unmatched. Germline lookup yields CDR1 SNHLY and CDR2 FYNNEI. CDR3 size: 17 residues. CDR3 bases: TGTGCCAGCAGTAAGACAGGGGATTCGGGGCTCAACACTGAAGCTTTCTTT. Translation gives CASSKTGDSGLNTEAFF.

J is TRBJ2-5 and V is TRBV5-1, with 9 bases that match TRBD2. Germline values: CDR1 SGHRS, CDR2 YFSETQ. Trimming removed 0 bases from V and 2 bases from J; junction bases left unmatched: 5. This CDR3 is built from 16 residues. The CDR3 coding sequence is TGCGCCAGCAGCTTGGAGCGGGGGGTTACGCAAGAGACCCAGTACTTC. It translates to CASSLERGVTQETQYF.